This is a list of T cell receptor beta chains from one sample in a study of Graves' ophthalmopathy and Graves' hyperthyroidism. TCRdb analysed the multiplex PCR reads with MiXCR anew, one entry per CDR3 protein. The profile shows a few hundred thousand distinct CDR3 sequences, approximately 20% of them singletons. Sequenced sample: peripheral blood. The receptor source for this set is a woman under 30 with Graves' ophthalmopathy. CDR3s include the opening cysteine and the closing phenylalanine or tryptophan. Each record gives: D gene, J gene, V gene, clone size, CDR3 protein, CDR3 DNA. The D gene is left open where the match is weak. Some rows have no size entry. The others give once, few or many, or a class for an expanded clone.

TRBD2,TRBJ2-7,TRBV6-2/TRBV6-3,many,CASSYAGTSGGSPSYEQYF,TGTGCCAGCAGTTATGCCGGGACTAGCGGGGGGTCCCCCTCCTACGAGCAGTACTTC
.,TRBJ1-6,TRBV7-2,many,CASSLERSGSSPLHF,TGTGCCAGCAGCTTAGAACGGTCGGGCTCTTCACCCCTCCACTTT
TRBD2,TRBJ2-4,TRBV20-1,.,CSAGGRLAKNIQYF,TGCAGTGCCGGGGGGAGGTTAGCCAAAAACATTCAGTACTTC
TRBD1,TRBJ1-5,TRBV7-2,many,CASSSRQGDQPQHF,TGTGCCAGCAGCTCCAGACAGGGCGATCAGCCCCAGCATTTT
TRBD1,TRBJ1-2,TRBV28,many,CASSLWGQEAYGYTF,TGTGCCAGCAGTTTATGGGGACAGGAGGCTTATGGCTACACCTTC
TRBD1,TRBJ2-6,TRBV7-8,many,CASSLVGTAYSGANVLTF,TGTGCCAGCAGCTTAGTAGGGACAGCCTACTCTGGGGCCAACGTCCTGACTTTC
.,TRBJ2-2,TRBV28,many,CASTPPGGALVGELFF,TGTGCCAGCACCCCGCCTGGGGGGGCGCTTGTCGGGGAGCTGTTTTTT
.,TRBJ2-2,TRBV12-3/TRBV12-4,.,CAGGTSANTGELFF,TGTGCCGGCGGGACGTCCGCGAACACCGGGGAGCTGTTTTTT
.,TRBJ1-5,TRBV6-1,many,CASSEFGGLSNQPQHF,TGTGCCAGCAGTGAATTTGGGGGACTGAGCAATCAGCCCCAGCATTTT
.,TRBJ1-6,TRBV2,many,CASSKQGPPSSPLHF,TGTGCCAGCAGCAAGCAGGGGCCCCCTTCTTCGCCCCTCCACTTT
.,TRBJ2-2,TRBV19,many,CASSPRDSRLGVFTGELFF,TGTGCCAGTAGTCCCCGGGACAGTCGACTAGGGGTATTCACCGGGGAGCTGTTTTTT
.,TRBJ2-7,TRBV27,many,CASSFGGLPYEQYF,TGTGCCAGCAGTTTTGGAGGGCTCCCCTACGAGCAGTACTTC
.,TRBJ1-5,TRBV6-2/TRBV6-3,many,CASSYSLATGNQPQHF,TGTGCCAGCAGTTACTCGCTCGCTACGGGCAATCAGCCCCAGCATTTT
.,TRBJ2-5,TRBV2,many,CASRGVARDQETQYF,TGTGCCAGCAGGGGCGTAGCTAGAGACCAAGAGACCCAGTACTTC
TRBD1,TRBJ1-1,TRBV6-1,few,CASSEAEGTEAEAFF,TGTGCCAGCAGTGAAGCGGAGGGGACAGAGGCTGAAGCTTTCTTT
.,TRBJ1-3,TRBV9,many,CASSVDTGNSGNTIYF,TGTGCCAGCAGCGTAGATACAGGGAACTCTGGAAACACCATATATTTT
TRBD1,TRBJ1-1,TRBV6-5,many,CASSYSTGNEAFF,TGTGCCAGCAGTTACTCGACAGGGAATGAAGCTTTCTTT
TRBD2,TRBJ2-4,TRBV6-1,.,CASMGLAGVLGKNIQYF,TGTGCCAGCATGGGACTAGCGGGAGTATTAGGCAAAAACATTCAGTACTTC
.,TRBJ2-7,TRBV6-5,.,CASGFHRGASSYEQYF,TGTGCCAGCGGTTTCCATAGGGGGGCGAGCTCCTACGAGCAGTACTTC
.,TRBJ1-6,TRBV5-1,many,CASSQMGERSPLHF,TGCGCCAGCAGCCAAATGGGGGAACGATCACCCCTCCACTTT
.,TRBJ1-3,TRBV11-2,many,CASSLERGTGNTIYF,TGTGCCAGCAGCTTAGAGCGGGGGACTGGAAACACCATATATTTT
.,TRBJ2-7,TRBV6-2/TRBV6-3,many,CASKNSLSYEQYF,TGTGCCAGCAAAAACTCCCTTTCCTACGAGCAGTACTTC
.,TRBJ2-7,TRBV7-9,many,CASSLITASDYEQYF,TGTGCCAGCAGCTTAATCACTGCTAGCGACTACGAGCAGTACTTC
.,TRBJ1-3,TRBV9,many,CASSAEVGGSGNTIYF,TGTGCCAGCAGCGCCGAAGTCGGGGGCTCTGGAAACACCATATATTTT
.,TRBJ1-5,TRBV6-5,many,CVSRRGTGGTTYTGNQPQHF,TGTGTCAGCAGGCGGGGCACTGGCGGGACAACATACACCGGCAATCAGCCCCAGCATTTT
.,TRBJ1-2,TRBV27,many,CASSLSRGGYGYTF,TGTGCCAGCAGTTTATCGCGGGGAGGTTATGGCTACACCTTC
TRBD1,TRBJ1-2,TRBV6-6,many,CASSPLGRRPTEGAQNYGYTF,TGTGCCAGCAGTCCCTTGGGTCGAAGGCCCACGGAGGGGGCGCAGAACTATGGCTACACCTTC
.,TRBJ1-5,TRBV28,many,CASSLGPSNQPQHF,TGTGCCAGCAGTTTAGGGCCAAGCAATCAGCCCCAGCATTTT
.,TRBJ1-1,TRBV12-3/TRBV12-4,many,CASTPVGGMNTEAFF,TGTGCCAGCACCCCCGTGGGAGGTATGAACACTGAAGCTTTCTTT
.,TRBJ2-7,TRBV7-2,.,CASSLDGLTDEQYF,TGTGCCAGCAGCTTAGATGGCCTAACCGACGAGCAGTACTTC
.,TRBJ2-2,TRBV6-5,many,CASTPSGDTLAIRRELFF,TGTGCCAGCACCCCCTCGGGGGACACGTTGGCCATTCGTAGGGAGCTGTTTTTT
.,TRBJ2-2,TRBV19,many,CASSIAGRGTGELFF,TGTGCCAGTAGTATAGCGGGACGGGGAACCGGGGAGCTGTTTTTT
.,TRBJ2-6,TRBV15,many,CATSRDYGSLGVLTF,TGTGCCACCAGCAGAGATTACGGGAGTCTGGGCGTCCTGACTTTC
.,TRBJ1-1,TRBV7-3,many,CASSETPGNLNTEAFF,TGTGCCAGCAGCGAGACCCCGGGGAACTTAAACACTGAAGCTTTCTTT
.,TRBJ1-2,TRBV29-1,many,CSVEVGRYGYTF,TGCAGCGTTGAGGTGGGGCGGTATGGCTACACCTTC
.,TRBJ2-5,TRBV28,many,CASSPRAGRVETQYF,TGTGCCAGCAGTCCCCGGGCAGGGCGGGTGGAGACCCAGTACTTC
TRBD2,TRBJ2-7,TRBV7-9,many,CASSLRTRASYEQYF,TGTGCCAGCAGCTTACGGACTAGGGCGTCCTACGAGCAGTACTTC
.,TRBJ1-6,TRBV3-1,many,CASRAGVYDSPLHF,TGTGCCAGCAGGGCAGGGGTTTATGATTCACCCCTCCACTTT
.,TRBJ2-5,TRBV20-1,many,CSVTPPGETQYF,TGCAGTGTTACGCCCCCCGGGGAGACCCAGTACTTC
.,TRBJ2-2,TRBV5-1,many,CASSLEGPGELFF,TGCGCCAGCAGCTTGGAAGGTCCCGGGGAGCTGTTTTTT